The clone carrying this TCR beta chain has only one observation. Its antigen is still unknown. The sample is drawn from a study of T cell responses to AZD1222 COVID-19 vaccine. Study observations and caveats: Donors, mostly white British, included more females; clonal diversity was possibly underestimated. Nearly half of spike-specific TCRs reportedly target unmutated variant regions.

Germline CDR1 SNHLY, CDR2 FYNNEI. The V and J ends lost 5 bases and 2 bases, in that order; junction bases with no gene match: 5. The CDR3 extends over 17 amino acids. TCRdb's table, derived via immunoSEQ multiplex PCR, lists solely in-frame clones and lacks some. Among more than 150,000 clones listed, 70% to 90% were seen once. The V call is TRBV2, the J call TRBJ2-6; 11 bases match TRBD1. Sample: peripheral blood, taken on day 0 of AZD1222 vaccination. This clonotype was obtained from an adult in good health. The CDR3 sequence is CASSWTGGVPGANVLTF. The CDR3 DNA sequence: TGTGCCAGCAGTTGGACAGGGGGCGTGCCTGGGGCCAACGTCCTGACTTTC.